A single sample is the source of the 8 T cell receptor beta chains below, sequenced in a study of TIL therapy for anti-PD-1-resistant metastatic lung cancer. Time point of the sample: pre-treatment sample, taken before nivolumab and TIL therapy. This was the immunoSEQ v3 assay. Some clones are missing from TCRdb's copy, which holds only in-frame ones; the method was immunoSEQ multiplex PCR. The sample lists 52,000 or so clones, approximately 75% occurring once. The material sequenced was blood, taken at baseline. These receptors came from a person aged 25-85 years with non-small cell lung cancer.

The gene calls are TRBV12-3 or TRBV12-4 and TRBJ1-1; a possible D gene is TRBD1 (5 bases). The V and J ends lost 7 bases and 1 base respectively, with 10 bases between them. The length of the CDR3 is 13 residues. The CDR3 loop is CASTITGNTEAFF. CDR3 DNA sequence: TGTGCCAGCACCATCACAGGGAACACTGAAGCTTTCTTT.

The genes are TRBV3-1 (or the pseudogene TRBV3-2) and TRBJ2-3, with D unresolved. Germline CDR1 and CDR2: LGHDT and YNNKEL (reference sequence). The CDR3 spans 11 residues. Trimming removed 9 bases from V and 6 bases from J, with 10 bases in between. The CDR3 protein is CASSYSDTQYF. The DNA of the CDR3 is TGTGCCAGTTCATATTCGGATACGCAGTATTTT.

V gene TRBV5-6 combines with J gene TRBJ1-1; 7 positions match TRBD1. The CDR3 spans 13 residues. V trimming: 4 bases; J trimming: 6 bases; junction bases outside the gene matches: 6. Germline loops: CDR1 SGHDT, CDR2 YYEEEE. Written as DNA, the CDR3 is TGTGCCAGCAGCCCCGGGACAGACCCTGAAGCTTTCTTT. As protein: CASSPGTDPEAFF. Combining the CDR3 with reference TRBV5-6 and TRBJ1-1 gives the whole variable domain DAGVTQSPTHLIKTRGQQVTLRCSPKSGHDTVSWYQQALGQGPQFIFQYYEEEERQRGNFPDRFSGHQFPNYSSELNVNALLLGDSALYLCASSPGTDPEAFFGQGTRLTVV.

The J gene is TRBJ2-5, the V gene TRBV5-1; TRBD1 agrees at 9 bases. The germline V gene encodes CDR1 SGHRS and CDR2 YFSETQ. The junction had 11 bases not matched to a gene; V was cut back by 6 bases and J by 5 bases. CDR3 length: 15 residues. The CDR3 here is CASKGLQGARETQYF. The CDR3 DNA sequence: TGCGCCAGCAAGGGCCTACAGGGGGCGCGGGAGACCCAGTACTTC.

The chain combines TRBV5-8 with TRBJ2-5; D is perhaps TRBD1 (6 bases). CDR3 length: 13 residues. V was clipped by 2 bases and J by 4 bases, with 9 bases between them. Germline-derived CDR1 and CDR2 are SGHTS and YDEGEE. CDR3 sequence (DNA): TGTGCCAGCAGCTTTACAGGGCTAGAGACCCAGTACTTC. The encoded protein is CASSFTGLETQYF.

The V and J genes are TRBV6-5 and TRBJ1-3; unclear D gene. Per germline, CDR1 MNHEY and CDR2 SVGAGI. CDR3 length: 13 residues. Deletions cut 7 bases from V and 2 bases from J, with 9 bases between. The CDR3 reads CASTWAAGNTIYF. Written as DNA, the CDR3 is TGTGCCAGCACCTGGGCAGCTGGAAACACCATATATTTT.

This rearrangement joins TRBV5-1 to TRBJ2-2; possibly TRBD2 for D (5 bases). V lost 2 bases and J 4 bases, leaving 15 bases between the germline ends. The CDR3 runs to 16 residues. CDR1 is SGHRS and CDR2 is YFSETQ in the germline V gene. CDR3 protein: CASSFPTDSATGELFF. CDR3 DNA: TGCGCCAGCAGCTTTCCGACGGACTCAGCCACCGGGGAGCTGTTTTTT.

The chain has TRBV5-1 and TRBJ2-5; the match to TRBD1 covers 7 bases. The CDR3 runs 14 residues. V gave up 2 bases and J gave up 7 bases; unmatched junction bases: 8. Germline V CDR1 and CDR2: SGHRS, YFSETQ. CDR3 amino acids: CASSLEGGVGTQYF. Here the CDR3 DNA reads TGCGCCAGCAGCTTAGAAGGGGGCGTTGGGACCCAGTACTTC.